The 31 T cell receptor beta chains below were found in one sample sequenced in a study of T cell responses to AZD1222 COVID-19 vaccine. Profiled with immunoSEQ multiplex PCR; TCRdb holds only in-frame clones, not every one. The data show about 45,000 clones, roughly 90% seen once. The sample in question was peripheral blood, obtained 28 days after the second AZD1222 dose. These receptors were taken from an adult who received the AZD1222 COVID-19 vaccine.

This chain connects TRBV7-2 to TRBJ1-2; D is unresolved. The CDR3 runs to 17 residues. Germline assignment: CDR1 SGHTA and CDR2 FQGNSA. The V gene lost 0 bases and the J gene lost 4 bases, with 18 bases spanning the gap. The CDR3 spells CASSLALNRAHSYGYTF. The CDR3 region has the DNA TGTGCCAGCAGCTTAGCGCTTAATAGGGCCCATAGCTATGGCTACACCTTC.

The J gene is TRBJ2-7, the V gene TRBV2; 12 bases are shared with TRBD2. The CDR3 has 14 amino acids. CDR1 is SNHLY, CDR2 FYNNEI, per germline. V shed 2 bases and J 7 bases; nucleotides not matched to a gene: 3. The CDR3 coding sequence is TGTGCCAGCAGTGAAACGCTAGCGGGAGGGGAGCAGTACTTC. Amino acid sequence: CASSETLAGGEQYF.

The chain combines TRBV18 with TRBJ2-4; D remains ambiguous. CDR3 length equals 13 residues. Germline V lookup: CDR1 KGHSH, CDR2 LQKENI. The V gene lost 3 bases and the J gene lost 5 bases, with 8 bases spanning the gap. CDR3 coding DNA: TGTGCCAGCTCACCTTCTGACCAAAACATTCAGTACTTC. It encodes CASSPSDQNIQYF.

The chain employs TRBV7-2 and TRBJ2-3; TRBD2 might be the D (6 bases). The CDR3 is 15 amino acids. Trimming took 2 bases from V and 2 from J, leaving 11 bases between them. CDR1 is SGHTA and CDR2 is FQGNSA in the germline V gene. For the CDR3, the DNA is TGTGCCAGCAGCTTAAGGCGGGATTACACAGATACGCAGTATTTT. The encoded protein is CASSLRRDYTDTQYF.

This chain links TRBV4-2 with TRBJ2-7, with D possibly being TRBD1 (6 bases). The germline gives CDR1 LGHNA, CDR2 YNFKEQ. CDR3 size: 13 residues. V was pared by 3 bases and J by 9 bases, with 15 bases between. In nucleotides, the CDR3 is TGTGCCAGCAGCCAGAACAGGGTGGATAGGCAGTACTTC. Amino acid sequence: CASSQNRVDRQYF.

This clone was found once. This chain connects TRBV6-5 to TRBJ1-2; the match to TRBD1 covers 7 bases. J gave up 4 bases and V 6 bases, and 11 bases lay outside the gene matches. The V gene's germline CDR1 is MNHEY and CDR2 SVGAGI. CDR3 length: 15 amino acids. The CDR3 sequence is CASSPDRAGIYGYTF. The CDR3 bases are TGTGCCAGCAGCCCAGACAGGGCTGGGATCTATGGCTACACCTTC.

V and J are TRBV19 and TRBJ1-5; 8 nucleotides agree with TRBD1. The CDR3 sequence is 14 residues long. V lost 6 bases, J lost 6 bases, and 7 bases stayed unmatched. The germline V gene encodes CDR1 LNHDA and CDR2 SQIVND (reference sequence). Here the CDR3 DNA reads TGTGCCAGTAGCAACACAGGGGGTGGTCAGCCCCAGCATTTT. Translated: CASSNTGGGQPQHF.

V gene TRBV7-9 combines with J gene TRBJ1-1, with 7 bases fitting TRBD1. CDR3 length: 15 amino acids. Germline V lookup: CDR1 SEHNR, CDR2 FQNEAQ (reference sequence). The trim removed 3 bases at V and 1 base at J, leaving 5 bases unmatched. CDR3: CASSFTGQPNTEAFF. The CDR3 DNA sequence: TGTGCCAGCAGCTTCACGGGACAGCCGAACACTGAAGCTTTCTTT.

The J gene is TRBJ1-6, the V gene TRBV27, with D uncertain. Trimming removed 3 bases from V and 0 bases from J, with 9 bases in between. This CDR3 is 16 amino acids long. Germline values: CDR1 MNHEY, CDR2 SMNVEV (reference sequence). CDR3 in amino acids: CASSFERSSYNSPLHF. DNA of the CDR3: TGTGCCAGCAGTTTCGAACGGAGCTCCTATAATTCACCCCTCCACTTT.

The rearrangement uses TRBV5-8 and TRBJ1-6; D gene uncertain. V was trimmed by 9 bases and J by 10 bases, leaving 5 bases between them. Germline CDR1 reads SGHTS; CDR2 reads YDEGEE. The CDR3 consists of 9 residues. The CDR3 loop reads CATKSPLHF. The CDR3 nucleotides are TGTGCCACGAAGTCACCCCTCCACTTT.

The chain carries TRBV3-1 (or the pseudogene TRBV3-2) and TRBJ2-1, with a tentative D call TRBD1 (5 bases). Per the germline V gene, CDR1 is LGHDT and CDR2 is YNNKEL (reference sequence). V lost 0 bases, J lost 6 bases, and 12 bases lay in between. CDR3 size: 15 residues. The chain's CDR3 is CASSQDAGNSNEQFF. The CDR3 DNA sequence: TGTGCCAGCAGCCAAGACGCAGGGAACAGCAATGAGCAGTTCTTC.

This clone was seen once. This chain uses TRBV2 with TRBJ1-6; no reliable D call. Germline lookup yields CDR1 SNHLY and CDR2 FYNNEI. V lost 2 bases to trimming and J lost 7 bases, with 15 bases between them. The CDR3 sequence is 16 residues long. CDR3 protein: CASSELGPGSNSPLHF. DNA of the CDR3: TGTGCCAGCAGTGAACTTGGACCCGGTAGCAATTCACCCCTCCACTTT.

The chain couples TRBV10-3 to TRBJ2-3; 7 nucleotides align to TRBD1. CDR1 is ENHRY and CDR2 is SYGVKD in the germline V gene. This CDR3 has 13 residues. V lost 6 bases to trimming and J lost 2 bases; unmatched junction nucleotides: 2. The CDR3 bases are TGTGCCATCAGAGGGACAGCCACAGATACGCAGTATTTT. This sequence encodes CAIRGTATDTQYF.

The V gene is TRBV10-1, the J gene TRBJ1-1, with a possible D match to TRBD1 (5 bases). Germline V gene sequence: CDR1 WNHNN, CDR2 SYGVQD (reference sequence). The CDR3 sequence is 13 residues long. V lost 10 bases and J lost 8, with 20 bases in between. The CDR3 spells CATPGGAGREAFF. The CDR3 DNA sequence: TGCGCCACCCCCGGAGGGGCTGGGAGGGAAGCTTTCTTT.

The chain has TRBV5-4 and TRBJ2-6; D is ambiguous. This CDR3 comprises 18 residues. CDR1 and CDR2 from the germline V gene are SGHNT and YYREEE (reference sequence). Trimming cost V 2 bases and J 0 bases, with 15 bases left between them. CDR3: CASSLGGFPPSGANVLTF. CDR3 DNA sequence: TGTGCCAGCAGCTTAGGCGGATTCCCGCCCTCTGGGGCCAACGTCCTGACTTTC. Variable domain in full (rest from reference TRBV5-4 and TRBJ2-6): ETGVTQSPTHLIKTRGQQVTLRCSSQSGHNTVSWYQQALGQGPQFIFQYYREEENGRGNFPPRFSGLQFPNYSSELNVNALELDDSALYLCASSLGGFPPSGANVLTFGAGSRLTVL.

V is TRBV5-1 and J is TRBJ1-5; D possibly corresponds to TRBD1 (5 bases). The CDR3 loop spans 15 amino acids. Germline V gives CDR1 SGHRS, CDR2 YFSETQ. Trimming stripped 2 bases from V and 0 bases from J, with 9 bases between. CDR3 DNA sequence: TGCGCCAGCAGCTTAGACCAGGGTAGCAATCAGCCCCAGCATTTT. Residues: CASSLDQGSNQPQHF.

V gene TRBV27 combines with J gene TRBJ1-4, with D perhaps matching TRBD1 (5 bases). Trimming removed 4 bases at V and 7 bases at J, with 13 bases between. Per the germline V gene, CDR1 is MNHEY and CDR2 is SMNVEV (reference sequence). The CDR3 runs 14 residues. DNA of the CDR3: TGTGCCAGCAGTTACACCGGGACGGGTGAAAAACTGTTTTTT. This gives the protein CASSYTGTGEKLFF.

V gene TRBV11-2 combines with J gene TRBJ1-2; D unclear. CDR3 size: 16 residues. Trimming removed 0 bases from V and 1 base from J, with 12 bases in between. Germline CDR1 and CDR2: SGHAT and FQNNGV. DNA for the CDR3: TGTGCCAGCAGCTTAGAAACAAGCTACTTTAACTATGGCTACACCTTC. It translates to CASSLETSYFNYGYTF.

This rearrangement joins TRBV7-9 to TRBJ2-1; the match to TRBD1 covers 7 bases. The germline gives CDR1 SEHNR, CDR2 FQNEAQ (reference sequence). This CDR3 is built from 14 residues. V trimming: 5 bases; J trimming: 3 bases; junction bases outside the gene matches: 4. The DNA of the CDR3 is TGTGCCAGCAGCCCCCGACAGGGCTACAATGAGCAGTTCTTC. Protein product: CASSPRQGYNEQFF.

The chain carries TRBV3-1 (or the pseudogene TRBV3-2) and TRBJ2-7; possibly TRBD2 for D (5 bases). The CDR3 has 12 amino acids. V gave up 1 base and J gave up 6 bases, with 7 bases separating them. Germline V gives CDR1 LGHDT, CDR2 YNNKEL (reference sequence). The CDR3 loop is CASSQVEGEQYF. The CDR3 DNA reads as TGTGCCAGCAGCCAAGTCGAGGGCGAGCAGTACTTC.

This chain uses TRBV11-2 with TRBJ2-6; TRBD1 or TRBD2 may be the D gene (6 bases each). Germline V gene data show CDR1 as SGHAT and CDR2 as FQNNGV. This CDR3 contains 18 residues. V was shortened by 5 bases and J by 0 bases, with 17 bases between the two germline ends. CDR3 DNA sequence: TGTGCCAGCAGCCCCCGGGCAGGGGACTTCTCTGGGGCCAACGTCCTGACTTTC. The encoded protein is CASSPRAGDFSGANVLTF.

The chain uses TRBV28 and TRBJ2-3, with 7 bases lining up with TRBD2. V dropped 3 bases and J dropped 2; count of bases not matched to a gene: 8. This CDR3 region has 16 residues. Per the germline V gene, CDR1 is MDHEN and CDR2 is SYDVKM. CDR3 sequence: CASSFWGRANTDTQYF. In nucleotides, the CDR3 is TGTGCCAGCAGTTTTTGGGGGAGGGCTAACACAGATACGCAGTATTTT.

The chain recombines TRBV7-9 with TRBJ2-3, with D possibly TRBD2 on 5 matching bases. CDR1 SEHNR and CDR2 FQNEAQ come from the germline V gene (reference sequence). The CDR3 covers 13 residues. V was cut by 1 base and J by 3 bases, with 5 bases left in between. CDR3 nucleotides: TGTGCCAGCAGCTTAGGGGAGACAGATACGCAGTATTTT. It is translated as CASSLGETDTQYF.

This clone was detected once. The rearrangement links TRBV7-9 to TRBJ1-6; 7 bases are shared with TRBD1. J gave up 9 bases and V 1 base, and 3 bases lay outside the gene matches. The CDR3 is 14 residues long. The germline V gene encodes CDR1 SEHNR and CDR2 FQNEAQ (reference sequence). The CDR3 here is CASSLDRGISPLHF. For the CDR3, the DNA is TGTGCCAGCAGCTTAGACAGGGGTATTTCACCCCTCCACTTT.

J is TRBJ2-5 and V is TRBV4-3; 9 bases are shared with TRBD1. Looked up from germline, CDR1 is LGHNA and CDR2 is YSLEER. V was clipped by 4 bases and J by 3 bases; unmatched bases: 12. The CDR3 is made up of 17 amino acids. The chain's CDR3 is CASSLLSEGQGEETQYF. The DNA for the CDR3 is TGCGCCAGCAGCCTTCTGTCGGAGGGACAGGGAGAAGAGACCCAGTACTTC.

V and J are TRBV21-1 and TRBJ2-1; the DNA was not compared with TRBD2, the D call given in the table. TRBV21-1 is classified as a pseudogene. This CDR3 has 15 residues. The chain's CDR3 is CASSKVPSGYNEQFF. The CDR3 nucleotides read TGTGCCAGCAGCAAGGTTCCTAGCGGCTACAATGAGCAGTTCTTC.

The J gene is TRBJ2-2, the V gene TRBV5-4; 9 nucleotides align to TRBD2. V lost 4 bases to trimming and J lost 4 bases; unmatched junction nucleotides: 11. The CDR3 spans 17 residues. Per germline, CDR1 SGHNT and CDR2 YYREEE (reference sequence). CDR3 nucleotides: TGTGCCAGCAGCCCGTGGGGGCTTAGCGGGAGCACCGGGGAGCTGTTTTTT. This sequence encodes CASSPWGLSGSTGELFF.

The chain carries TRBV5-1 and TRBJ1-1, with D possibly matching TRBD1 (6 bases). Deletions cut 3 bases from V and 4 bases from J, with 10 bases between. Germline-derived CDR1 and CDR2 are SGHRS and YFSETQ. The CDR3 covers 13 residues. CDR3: CASSWGGPTEAFF. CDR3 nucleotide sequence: TGCGCCAGCAGCTGGGGGGGCCCCACTGAAGCTTTCTTT.

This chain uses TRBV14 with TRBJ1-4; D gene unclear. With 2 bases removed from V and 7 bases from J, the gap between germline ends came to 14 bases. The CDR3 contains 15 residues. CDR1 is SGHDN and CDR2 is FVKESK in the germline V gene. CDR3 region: CASSQIQSGPEKLFF. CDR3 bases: TGTGCCAGCAGCCAAATTCAGTCTGGTCCTGAAAAACTGTTTTTT.

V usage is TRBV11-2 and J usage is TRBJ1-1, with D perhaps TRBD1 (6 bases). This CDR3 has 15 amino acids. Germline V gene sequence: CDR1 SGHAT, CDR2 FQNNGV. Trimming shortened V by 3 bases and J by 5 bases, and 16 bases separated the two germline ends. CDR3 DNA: TGTGCCAGCAGCTTGACAGGCGGGTTGGTGACTGAAGCTTTCTTT. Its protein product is CASSLTGGLVTEAFF.

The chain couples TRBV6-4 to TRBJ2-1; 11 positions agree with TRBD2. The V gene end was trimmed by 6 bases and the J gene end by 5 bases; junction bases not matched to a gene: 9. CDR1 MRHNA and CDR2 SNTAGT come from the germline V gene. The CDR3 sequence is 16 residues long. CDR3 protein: CASSPSGTSGHNEQFF. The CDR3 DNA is TGTGCCAGCAGCCCTTCGGGGACTAGCGGCCACAATGAGCAGTTCTTC.